This TCR beta chain came from a study of T cell responses to AZD1222 COVID-19 vaccine. About this clone itself: Its antigen is unidentified.

Assay: immunoSEQ multiplex PCR; the TCRdb copy retains only in-frame clones and omits some. The data show 130,000 to 150,000 clones, with around nine tenths seen just once and under 2% held by the top ten. Notes on the study in general: Repertoires in all cases were sampled only once the peak T cell response had passed. Spike-specific TCR repertoires showed rising breadth and depth after two AZD1222 doses.

CDR3 length: 16 residues. Trimming removed 11 bases at V and 0 bases at J, with 22 bases between. In germline, CDR1 is LNHDA, CDR2 SQIVND (reference sequence). The J gene is TRBJ1-2, the V gene TRBV19; no firm D call. This receptor was taken from an adult who received the AZD1222 COVID-19 vaccine. The sequenced sample was peripheral blood, obtained 28 days after the second AZD1222 dose. CDR3 nucleotides: TGTGCCTCAATTCGTAAAGATCCTGCGGCTAACTATGGCTACACCTTC. This sequence encodes CASIRKDPAANYGYTF.